These T cell receptor beta chains were read from a single sample in a study of cytomegalovirus exposure and HLA in healthy donors. The data were produced by immunoSEQ multiplex PCR, yet TCRdb's version contains in-frame clones alone and is incomplete. The sample has over 200,000 clones, more than 70% seen once. The sample was PBMCs. The receptors here all came from a human donor in good health. Each CDR3 is given with its conserved first and last residue. The order of the fields is clone size, V gene, CDR3 protein. The listing skips clone size in some rows; elsewhere it reads once, few, many or a size class.

>-|TRBV28
CASSFQRSYNEQFF
>-|TRBV29-1
CSASDSLVYEQYF
>-|TRBV6-5
CASSYWTGDRNEQFF
>-|TRBV5-1
CASSFSGMDGYTF
>-|TRBV27
CASSLSGTGGGYTF
>-|TRBV18
CASSATSGQETQYF
>-|TRBV28
CASSFWELGPGNTIYF
>-|TRBV25-1
CASSEWATPAKNIQYF
>few|TRBV6-1
CASSEAAGQAGAYNEQFF
>-|TRBV7-3
CASSLDRGGILAKNIQYF
>-|TRBV28
CASSFGLAAKTQYF
>-|TRBV7-9
CASRSGMGSDQETQYF
>-|TRBV2
CASSRDRGVGEQYF
>-|TRBV19
CASSQWETGPGYTF
>-|TRBV18
CASSPLEEETQYF
>-|TRBV4-3
CASSHDVGLAGGPTYEQYF
>-|TRBV9
CASSVEDPAAFSSGNTVYF
>-|TRBV25-1
CASSLTGPITYEQYF
>-|TRBV2
CASSDLKQGGVSEQYF
>-|TRBV29-1
CSGGEAGGITYEQYF
>-|TRBV14
CASSSGTSGRDTYEQYF
>-|TRBV7-2
CASSFTGIYQETQYF
>-|TRBV2
CASSKGDEQYF
>-|TRBV2
CASSEGLAGEKLFF
>few|TRBV7-6
CASSLAGASGTMFF
>-|TRBV5-1
CASSSATGQGARQALFYGYTF
>-|TRBV7-3
CASSETSGETDTQYF
>once|TRBV13
CASSFLRAGGPTGELFF
>once|TRBV11-1
CASSDTNGLAGYEQFF
>-|TRBV6-5
CASGPPGRYNEQFF
>-|TRBV2
CATGSGGSRIETQYF